What follows is one T cell receptor (beta chain) and its context. What it recognizes is unknown. Germline V CDR1 and CDR2: LNHNV, YYDKDF (reference sequence). This CDR3 has 14 residues. Losses at the gene ends were 3 bases for V and 3 bases for J; bases not matched to a gene: 2. In the PCR, 60 Vbeta and 13 Jbeta primers were used. Using immunoSEQ multiplex PCR, the repertoire was profiled, and TCRdb retains in-frame clones only, with some absent. Altogether a few hundred thousand clones are present, more than 60% being singletons, with the ten largest covering roughly 1.9%. The record originates from a study of cytomegalovirus exposure and HLA in healthy donors. Study-wide points: Later on, an analysis tied about 17,000 TCR beta sequences to HLA alleles at 0.05 false discovery rate. The classifier was said to identify cytomegalovirus status with high specificity and sensitivity.

The sequenced sample consisted of PBMCs. The source is a woman in her 30s in good health and CMV-seronegative. The chain carries TRBV15 and TRBJ2-4; 7 positions match TRBD2. CDR3: CATSSGGDKNIQYF. CDR3 coding DNA: TGTGCCACCAGCAGTGGGGGGGACAAAAACATTCAGTACTTC.